This T cell receptor beta chain was captured by sequencing in a study of regulatory T cells in long-lasting Graves disease. Study information: Duration of antithyroid drug therapy among newly diagnosed Graves' patients was under 3 months.

CDR3 regions were amplified by Arm-PCR using iRepertoire HTBI primers to build TCR beta libraries. In TCRdb, the multiplex PCR reads were re-called with MiXCR into one record per CDR3 protein. The data show about 620,000 distinct CDR3 sequences, with 15% to 20% seen just once and roughly 18% held by the top ten. Trimming stripped 7 bases from V and 0 bases from J, with 15 bases between. Germline V gene lookup returns CDR1 SQVTM and CDR2 ANQGSEA. The CDR3 has 14 amino acids. Time point denoted: newly diagnosed GD, antithyroid drugs for less than 3 months. PBMC-derived RNA was used for the TCR library. Doctors identified Graves' disease using the American Thyroid Association guidelines. The sample holds a few counts of this clonotype. Separately, the same data were catalogued under a study of T cells in Graves' hyperthyroidism and ophthalmopathy. That source reports: When the TCR CDR3 underwent first-round RT-PCR, the HTBI primer set was used. Ophthalmopathy cases were set apart from stable hyperthyroidism by a 13 V-J model.

V usage is TRBV29-1 and J usage is TRBJ1-1; a weak D match, TRBD1 (6 bases). Sequencing was performed on peripheral blood mononuclear cells (PBMCs), taken at new diagnosis, from a patient treated with antithyroid drugs. The clonotype originates from a woman aged 25 to 39 with Graves disease. In DNA, the CDR3 is TGCAGCGGGCGGGGCAACAGGGTGAACACTGAAGCTTTCTTT. This gives the protein CSGRGNRVNTEAFF.